The 8 T cell receptor beta chains below were found in one sample sequenced in a study of blood T cells in healthy people across ages. A sample-barcoded 5' primer and a J-beta primer mix were used in a second PCR of roughly 7 to 12 cycles. TCRdb redid the calling of the 5' RACE reads with MiXCR, one entry per CDR3 protein. This sample has more than 1,400,000 distinct CDR3 sequences, with 42% found just once. The sequenced sample was blood. The receptors were sampled from a woman aged 18-35 years in good health.

The gene calls are TRBV18 and TRBJ2-3; a possible D gene is TRBD1 (5 bases). The germline V and J ends were trimmed by 2 bases and 3 bases, with 12 bases remaining between them. The CDR3 covers 15 residues. Germline CDR1 reads KGHSH; CDR2 reads LQKENI. The DNA for the CDR3 is TGTGCCAGCTCACCAATACACACAGGAACAGATACGCAGTATTTT. Translation: CASSPIHTGTDTQYF.

The chain employs TRBV2 and TRBJ2-4, with D uncertain. The J call could be wrong; TRBJ2-5 is a better fit for the DNA end. CDR1 is SNHLY and CDR2 is FYNNEI in the germline V gene. There are 13 residues in the CDR3. The CDR3 spells CASSGPQRETQYF. CDR3 in DNA: TGTGCCAGCAGTGGCCCCCAGCGAGAGACCCAGTACTTC.

The chain is built from TRBV20-1 and TRBJ1-2, with 10 nucleotides matching TRBD1. CDR3 length: 15 residues. Germline V gene data show CDR1 as DFQATT and CDR2 as SNEGSKA (reference sequence). Trimming at V came to 2 bases and at J to 6 bases, leaving 9 bases not matched to a gene. CDR3 sequence: CSARMKTGGLNGYTF. In DNA, the CDR3 is TGCAGTGCTAGAATGAAGACAGGGGGCCTCAATGGCTACACCTTC.

The genes are TRBV20-1 and TRBJ2-3; D gene uncertain. Germline V lookup: CDR1 DFQATT, CDR2 SNEGSKA (reference sequence). This CDR3 has 16 amino acids. V was clipped by 0 bases and J by 2 bases, with 15 bases between them. CDR3 sequence (DNA): TGCAGTGCTAGAGACCGTAACCGGCTTGCCACAGATACGCAGTATTTT. As protein: CSARDRNRLATDTQYF.

This clonotype was picked up a small number of times. The chain couples TRBV2 to TRBJ1-4; 7 bases are shared with TRBD1. Germline V gives CDR1 SNHLY, CDR2 FYNNEI. This CDR3 is built from 15 residues. Trimming at V came to 6 bases and at J to 3 bases, leaving 7 bases not matched to a gene. The CDR3 DNA follows: TGTGCCAGCAGGGGAACAGGGGCGGCTAATGAAAAACTGTTTTTT. This sequence encodes CASRGTGAANEKLFF.

The chain employs TRBV12-3 or TRBV12-4 and TRBJ1-1, with D tentatively TRBD1 (5 bases). CDR3 length: 13 amino acids. Trimming left V 6 bases short and J 6 bases short, with 14 bases between. CDR3 sequence (DNA): TGTGCCAGCAGACAAACCGGGACCCCTGAAGCTTTCTTT. This gives the protein CASRQTGTPEAFF.

The rearrangement links TRBV4-3 to TRBJ2-1; 7 nucleotides agree with TRBD2. The J call may be faulty, since TRBJ2-7 better matches the DNA end. Germline-derived CDR1 and CDR2 are LGHNA and YSLEER. This CDR3 is built from 20 residues. CDR3 protein: CASSPPLKELAVPLYNEQYF. CDR3 DNA: TGCGCCAGCAGCCCCCCTCTAAAGGAGCTAGCGGTTCCCCTCTACAATGAGCAGTACTTC.

The V and J genes are TRBV5-4 and TRBJ1-5; 11 positions agree with TRBD1. This CDR3 has 15 amino acids. From germline, CDR1 is SGHNT and CDR2 YYREEE (reference sequence). The V segment lost 4 bases and the J segment 5 bases; nucleotides outside the gene matches: 5. CDR3 sequence: CASSPGGQGDQPQHF. The CDR3 DNA reads as TGTGCCAGCAGCCCCGGGGGACAGGGGGATCAGCCCCAGCATTTT.